The 9 T cell receptor beta chains given below trace back to one sample, sequenced in a study of CD8+CD57+ T cells in acquired aplastic anemia (dated by TCRdb to the late 2010s). Sequencing used an Illumina HiSeq 2000. Profiling of TCR beta VDJ combinations and CDR3 sequences used genomic DNA as the template. TCRdb reran the public reads through fastp at Q25 and MiXCR, keeping productive beta chains. Each CDR3 protein gets just one entry, which takes the most common genes and DNA from the rows behind it. This sample gives roughly 160,000 distinct CDR3 sequences in total; 63% of them show up just once. The ten largest make up 45% to 55% of the sample. Material for sequencing was sorted CD4+, CD8+, or CD8+CD57+ T cells (not recorded which) from PBMCs. The receptors originated from a human donor in good health.

This clonotype was counted many times. The chain is built from TRBV5-1 and TRBJ2-1, with TRBD2 matching over 7 bases. Germline V gene sequence: CDR1 SGHRS, CDR2 YFSETQ. V shed 4 bases and J 15 bases; nucleotides not matched to a gene: 7. This CDR3 contains 11 residues. The CDR3 DNA sequence: TGCGCCAGCAGCAACGGGAGGAGGGTGTTCTTC. This gives the protein CASSNGRRVFF.

The chain links TRBV9 to TRBJ2-1; 9 positions agree with TRBD1. The CDR3 is made up of 14 amino acids. Germline lookup yields CDR1 SGDLS and CDR2 YYNGEE. V shed 4 bases, J shed 7 bases, and the junction held 6 bases outside the gene matches. The CDR3 loop reads CASSRTGVGNEQFF. Written as DNA, the CDR3 is TGTGCCAGCAGCCGGACAGGGGTGGGAAATGAGCAGTTCTTC.

As DNA, the CDR3 is TGTGCCAGCAGTCAGGGGGCTGCCTCTGGAAACACCATATATTTT. Residues: CASSQGAASGNTIYF. The chain carries TRBV2 and TRBJ1-3; 8 nucleotides agree with TRBD1. The CDR3 consists of 15 residues. Germline assignment: CDR1 SNHLY and CDR2 FYNNEI. Trimming took 5 bases from V and 0 from J; bases not matched to a gene: 3.

The chain recombines TRBV10-2 with TRBJ2-7; 8 bases are a match to TRBD2. This CDR3 is built from 14 residues. CDR1 is WSHSY and CDR2 is SAAADI in the germline V gene. The ends lost 6 bases at V and 6 bases at J; junction bases unmatched: 10. The CDR3 is CASRKELAASEQYF. For the CDR3, the DNA is TGCGCCAGCAGAAAGGAACTAGCGGCCTCCGAGCAGTACTTC.

This clonotype has just one count. The chain carries TRBV7-3 and TRBJ1-1, with 9 bases fitting TRBD1. V trimming: 5 bases; J trimming: 7 bases; junction bases outside the gene matches: 8. Germline V lookup: CDR1 SGHTA, CDR2 FQGTGA. The CDR3 has 14 residues. CDR3 region: CASSQGQGWDEAFF. CDR3 in DNA: TGTGCCAGCAGCCAAGGACAGGGGTGGGATGAAGCTTTCTTT.

The rearrangement links TRBV6-2 or TRBV6-3 to TRBJ2-3, with TRBD2 identical over 13 bases. This CDR3 is built from 16 residues. Germline assignment: CDR1 MNHEY and CDR2 SVGEGT. V was clipped by 5 bases and J by 4 bases; unmatched bases: 6. The DNA of the CDR3 is TGTGCCAGCAGTGGGACTAGCGGGGACCTACCAGATACGCAGTATTTT. Protein sequence: CASSGTSGDLPDTQYF.

The rearrangement uses TRBV11-3 and TRBJ1-5, with TRBD1 matching over 10 bases. This CDR3 region has 14 residues. CDR1 and CDR2 (germline): SGHNT, YENEEA. The ends lost 8 bases at V and 4 bases at J; junction bases unmatched: 5. The CDR3 coding sequence is TGTGCCAGCGGGCCGGGACAGGGGAATCAGCCCCAGCATTTT. This translates into CASGPGQGNQPQHF.

This chain joins TRBV25-1 and TRBJ1-1, with TRBD1 matching over 8 bases. CDR1 and CDR2 (germline): MGHDK, SYGVNS. The CDR3 loop spans 12 amino acids. After removal of 7 bases from V and 3 bases from J, the junction contained 1 base not matched to a gene. The CDR3 reads CASTRGHTEAFF. In DNA, the CDR3 is TGTGCCAGCACCAGGGGGCACACTGAAGCTTTCTTT. Variable domain in full (rest from reference TRBV25-1 and TRBJ1-1): EADIYQTPRYLVIGTGKKITLECSQTMGHDKMYWYQQDPGMELHLIHYSYGVNSTEKGDLSSESTVSRIRTEHFPLTLESARPSHTSQYLCASTRGHTEAFFGQGTRLTVV.

The chain combines TRBV15 with TRBJ1-1, with D perhaps matching TRBD1 (5 bases). CDR1 and CDR2 from the germline V gene are LNHNV and YYDKDF (reference sequence). V was clipped by 4 bases and J by 1 base, with 7 bases between them. The CDR3 totals 13 residues. This CDR3 reads CATSKGWNTEAFF. The CDR3 DNA is TGTGCCACCAGCAAGGGGTGGAACACTGAAGCTTTCTTT. Based on the CDR3 plus reference TRBV15 and TRBJ1-1, the full variable domain is DAMVIQNPRYQVTQFGKPVTLSCSQTLNHNVMYWYQQKSSQAPKLLFHYYDKDFNNEADTPDNFQSRRPNTSFCFLDIRSPGLGDTAMYLCATSKGWNTEAFFGQGTRLTVV.